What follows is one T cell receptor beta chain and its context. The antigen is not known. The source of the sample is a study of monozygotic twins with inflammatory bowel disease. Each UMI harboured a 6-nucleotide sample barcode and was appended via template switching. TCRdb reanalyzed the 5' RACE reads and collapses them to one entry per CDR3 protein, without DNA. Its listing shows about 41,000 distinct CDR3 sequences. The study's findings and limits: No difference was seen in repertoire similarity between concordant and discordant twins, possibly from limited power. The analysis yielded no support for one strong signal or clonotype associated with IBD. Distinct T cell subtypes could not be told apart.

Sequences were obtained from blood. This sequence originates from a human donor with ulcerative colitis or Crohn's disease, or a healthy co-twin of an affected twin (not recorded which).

CDR3: CASSLGGDSSAEQYF. V is TRBV5-1 and J is TRBJ2-7. The CDR3 covers 15 residues. The V gene's germline CDR1 is SGHRS and CDR2 YFSETQ.